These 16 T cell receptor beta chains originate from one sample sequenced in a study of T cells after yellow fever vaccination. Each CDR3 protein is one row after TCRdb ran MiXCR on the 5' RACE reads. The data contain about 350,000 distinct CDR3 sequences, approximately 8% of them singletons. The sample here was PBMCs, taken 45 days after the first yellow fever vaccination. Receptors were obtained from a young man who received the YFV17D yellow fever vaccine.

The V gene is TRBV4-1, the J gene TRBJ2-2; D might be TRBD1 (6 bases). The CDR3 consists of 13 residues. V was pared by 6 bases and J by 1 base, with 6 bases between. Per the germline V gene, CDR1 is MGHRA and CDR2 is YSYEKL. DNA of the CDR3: TGCGCCAGCAGGACAGGGAACACCGGGGAGCTGTTTTTT. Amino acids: CASRTGNTGELFF.

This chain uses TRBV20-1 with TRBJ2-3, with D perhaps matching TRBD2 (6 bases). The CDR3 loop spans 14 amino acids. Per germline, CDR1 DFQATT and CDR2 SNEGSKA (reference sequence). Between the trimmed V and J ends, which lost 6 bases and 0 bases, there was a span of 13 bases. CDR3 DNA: TGCAGTGCCCCTGGGCGGGGTAGCACAGATACGCAGTATTTT. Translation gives CSAPGRGSTDTQYF.

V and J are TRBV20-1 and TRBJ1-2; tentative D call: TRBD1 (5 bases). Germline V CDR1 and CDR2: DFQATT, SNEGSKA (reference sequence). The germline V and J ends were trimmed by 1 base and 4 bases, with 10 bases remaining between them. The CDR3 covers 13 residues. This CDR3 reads CSARGQGRYGYTF. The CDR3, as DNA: TGCAGTGCTAGAGGGCAGGGTCGCTATGGCTACACCTTC.

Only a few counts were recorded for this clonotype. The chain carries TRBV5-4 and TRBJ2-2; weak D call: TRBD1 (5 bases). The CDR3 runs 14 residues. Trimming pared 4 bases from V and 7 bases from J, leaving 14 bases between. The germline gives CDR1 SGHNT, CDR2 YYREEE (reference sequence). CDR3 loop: CASSSQKGDGELFF. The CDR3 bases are TGTGCCAGCAGCAGTCAGAAAGGGGACGGGGAGCTGTTTTTT.

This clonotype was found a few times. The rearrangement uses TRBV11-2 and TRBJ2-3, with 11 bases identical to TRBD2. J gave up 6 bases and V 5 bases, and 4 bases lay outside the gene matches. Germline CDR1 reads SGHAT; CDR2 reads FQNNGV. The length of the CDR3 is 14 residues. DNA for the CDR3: TGTGCCAGCAGCGGGCGGACTAGCGGGGATACGCAGTATTTT. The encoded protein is CASSGRTSGDTQYF.

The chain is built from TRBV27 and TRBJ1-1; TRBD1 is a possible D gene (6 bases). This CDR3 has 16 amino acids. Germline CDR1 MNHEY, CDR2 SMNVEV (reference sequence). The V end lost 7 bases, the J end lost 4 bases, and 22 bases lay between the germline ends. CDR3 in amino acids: CASTDLPTRGGTEAFF. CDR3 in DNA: TGTGCCAGCACCGACCTACCAACCAGGGGAGGCACTGAAGCTTTCTTT.

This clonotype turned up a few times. The CDR3 reads CARQGREETQYF. The CDR3 DNA reads TGTGCCCGACAGGGGCGGGAAGAGACCCAGTACTTC. V gene TRBV7-3 combines with J gene TRBJ2-5; 8 bases are shared with TRBD1. CDR1 is SGHTA and CDR2 is FQGTGA in the germline V gene. This CDR3 has 12 amino acids. V trimming: 11 bases; J trimming: 3 bases; junction bases outside the gene matches: 5.

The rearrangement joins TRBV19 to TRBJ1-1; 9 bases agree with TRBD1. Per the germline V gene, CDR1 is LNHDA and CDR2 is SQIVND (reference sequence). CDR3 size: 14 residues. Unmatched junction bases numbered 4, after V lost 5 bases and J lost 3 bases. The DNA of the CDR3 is TGTGCCAGTAGTCCTGGACAGGGGTACACTGAAGCTTTCTTT. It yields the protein CASSPGQGYTEAFF.

The CDR3 sequence is CASSHRGRGPGNTIYF. DNA for the CDR3: TGCGCCAGCAGCCACCGCGGCCGGGGCCCCGGAAACACCATATATTTT. V gene TRBV4-3 combines with J gene TRBJ1-3; tentative D call: TRBD1 (5 bases). V lost 3 bases, J lost 4 bases, and 16 bases lay in between. The CDR3 is made up of 16 amino acids. Germline V gene sequence: CDR1 LGHNA, CDR2 YSLEER.

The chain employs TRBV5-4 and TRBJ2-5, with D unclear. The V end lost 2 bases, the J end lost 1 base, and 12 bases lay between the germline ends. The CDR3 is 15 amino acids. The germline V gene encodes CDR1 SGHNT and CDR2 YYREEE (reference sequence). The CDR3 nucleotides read TGTGCCAGCAGCTTCACAAGCCGCCCCCAAGAGACCCAGTACTTC. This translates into CASSFTSRPQETQYF.

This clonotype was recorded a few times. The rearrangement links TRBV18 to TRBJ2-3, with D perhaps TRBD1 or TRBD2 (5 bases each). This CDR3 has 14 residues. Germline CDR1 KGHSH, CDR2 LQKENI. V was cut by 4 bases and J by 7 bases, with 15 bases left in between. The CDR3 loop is CASSRQTNENTQYF. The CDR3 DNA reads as TGTGCCAGCTCACGACAGACTAACGAAAATACGCAGTATTTT.

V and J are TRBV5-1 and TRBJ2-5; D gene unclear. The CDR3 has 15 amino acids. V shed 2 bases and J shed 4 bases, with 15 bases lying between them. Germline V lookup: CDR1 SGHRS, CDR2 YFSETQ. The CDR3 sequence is CASSFGYLPPETQYF. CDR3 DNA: TGCGCCAGCAGCTTCGGCTACCTCCCCCCAGAGACCCAGTACTTC.

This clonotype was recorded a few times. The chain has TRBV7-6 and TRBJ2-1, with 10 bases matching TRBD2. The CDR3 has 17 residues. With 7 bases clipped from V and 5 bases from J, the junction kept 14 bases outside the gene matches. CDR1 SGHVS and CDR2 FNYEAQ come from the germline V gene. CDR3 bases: TGTGCCAGCAATCTTAGAATAGCGGGGGGTTTCGACAATGAGCAGTTCTTC. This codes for CASNLRIAGGFDNEQFF.

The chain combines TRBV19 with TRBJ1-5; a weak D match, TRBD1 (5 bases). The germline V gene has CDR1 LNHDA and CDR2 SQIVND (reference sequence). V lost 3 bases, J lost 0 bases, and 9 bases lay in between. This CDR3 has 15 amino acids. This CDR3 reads CASSIGTDSNQPQHF. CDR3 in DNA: TGTGCCAGTAGTATTGGGACCGATAGCAATCAGCCCCAGCATTTT.

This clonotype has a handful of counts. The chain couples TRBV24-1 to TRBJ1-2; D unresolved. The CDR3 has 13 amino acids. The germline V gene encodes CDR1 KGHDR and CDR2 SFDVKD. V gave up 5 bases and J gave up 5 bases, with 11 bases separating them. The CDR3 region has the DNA TGTGCCACCAGTGCTGGACGTGGATATGGCTACACCTTC. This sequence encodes CATSAGRGYGYTF.

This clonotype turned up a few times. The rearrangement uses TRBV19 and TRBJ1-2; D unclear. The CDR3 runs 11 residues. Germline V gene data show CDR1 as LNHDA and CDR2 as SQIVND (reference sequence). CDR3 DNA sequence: TGTGCTGCGGGGAGGAACTATGGCTACACCTTC. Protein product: CAAGRNYGYTF. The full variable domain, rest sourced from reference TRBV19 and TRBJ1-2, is DGGITQSPKYLFRKEGQNVTLSCEQNLNHDAMYWYRQDPGQGLRLIYYSQIVNDFQKGDIAEGYSVSREKKESFPLTVTSAQKNPTAFYLCAAGRNYGYTFGSGTRLTVV.